Detailed here is one TCR beta chain. The CDR3 totals 16 residues. The germline CDR1 and CDR2 sequences are SGHTA and FQGNSA. V was trimmed by 0 bases and J by 14 bases, leaving 20 bases between them. The source of the sample is a study of blood T cell repertoires in COVID-19. About the research overall: The United States, Italy and Spain supplied acute and convalescent COVID-19 samples. Sources were T cells, B-cell-depleted T cells, or PBMCs; the material itself was cDNA or gDNA.

Per the study methods: Nucleated cell counts were estimated from reference gene primer amplification. Data came from immunoSEQ multiplex PCR; TCRdb stores just in-frame clones and leaves some out. V, J and clone size are taken as reported in that table, and D and trimming were inferred from the DNA itself. The sample holds about 130,000 clones, over 75% seen once. The sample comprised peripheral blood. V and J are TRBV7-2 and TRBJ1-6, with a possible D match to TRBD1 (6 bases). The source is an elderly man with active or convalescent COVID-19. CDR3 amino acids: CASSLATGGQVGTLHF. DNA of the CDR3: TGTGCCAGCAGCTTAGCTACGGGGGGGCAAGTCGGTACCCTCCACTTT.